This entry describes one T cell receptor beta chain. Different DNA sequences within this sample yield the same CDR3. Researchers sorted participants into cohorts using their self-reported clinical history. The CDR3 length is 16 residues. Germline lookup yields CDR1 SGHVS and CDR2 FQNEAQ. The V segment lost 1 base and the J segment 2 bases; nucleotides outside the gene matches: 2. Data came from immunoSEQ multiplex PCR; TCRdb stores just in-frame clones and leaves some out. The sample includes around 230,000 clones, 75% to 90% of them seen just once. The entry originates in a study of blood T cell repertoires in COVID-19. Study details: T cells, B-cell-depleted T cells, or PBMCs supplied cDNA or gDNA.

Sequencing was done on a sample of PBMCs or T cells enriched from blood (not recorded which). The rearrangement joins TRBV7-8 to TRBJ2-3, with 11 bases aligning to TRBD2. The receptor's source is a woman between 35 and 50 years old with acute COVID-19. The CDR3 sequence: CASSLVSGRATDTQYF. The CDR3, as DNA: TGTGCCAGCAGCTTAGTTAGCGGGAGGGCCACAGATACGCAGTATTTT.